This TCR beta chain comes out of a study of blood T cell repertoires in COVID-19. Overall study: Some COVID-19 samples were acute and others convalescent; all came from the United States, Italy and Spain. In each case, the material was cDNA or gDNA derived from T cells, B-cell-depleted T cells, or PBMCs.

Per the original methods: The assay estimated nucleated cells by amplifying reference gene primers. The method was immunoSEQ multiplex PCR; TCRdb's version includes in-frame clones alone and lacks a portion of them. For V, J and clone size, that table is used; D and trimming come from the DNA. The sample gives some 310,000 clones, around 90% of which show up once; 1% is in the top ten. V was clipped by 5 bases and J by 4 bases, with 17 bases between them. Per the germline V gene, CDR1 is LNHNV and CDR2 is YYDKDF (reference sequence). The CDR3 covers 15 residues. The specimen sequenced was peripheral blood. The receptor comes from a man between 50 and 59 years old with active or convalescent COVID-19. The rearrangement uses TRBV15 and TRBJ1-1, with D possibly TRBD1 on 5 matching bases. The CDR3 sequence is CATSARGRGGTEAFF. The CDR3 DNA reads TGTGCCACCAGCGCCCGAGGGAGGGGTGGCACTGAAGCTTTCTTT.